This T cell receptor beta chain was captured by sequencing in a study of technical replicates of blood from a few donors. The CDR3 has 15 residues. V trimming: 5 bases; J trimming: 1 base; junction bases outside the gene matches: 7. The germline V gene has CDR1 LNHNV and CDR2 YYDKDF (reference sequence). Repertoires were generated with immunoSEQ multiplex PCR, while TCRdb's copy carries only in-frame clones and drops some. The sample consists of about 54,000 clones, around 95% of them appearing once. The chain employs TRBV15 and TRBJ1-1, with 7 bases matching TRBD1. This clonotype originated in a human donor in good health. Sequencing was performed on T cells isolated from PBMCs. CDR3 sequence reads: CATSGTGEGNTEAFF. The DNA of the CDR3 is TGTGCCACCAGCGGTACAGGGGAAGGGAACACTGAAGCTTTCTTT.